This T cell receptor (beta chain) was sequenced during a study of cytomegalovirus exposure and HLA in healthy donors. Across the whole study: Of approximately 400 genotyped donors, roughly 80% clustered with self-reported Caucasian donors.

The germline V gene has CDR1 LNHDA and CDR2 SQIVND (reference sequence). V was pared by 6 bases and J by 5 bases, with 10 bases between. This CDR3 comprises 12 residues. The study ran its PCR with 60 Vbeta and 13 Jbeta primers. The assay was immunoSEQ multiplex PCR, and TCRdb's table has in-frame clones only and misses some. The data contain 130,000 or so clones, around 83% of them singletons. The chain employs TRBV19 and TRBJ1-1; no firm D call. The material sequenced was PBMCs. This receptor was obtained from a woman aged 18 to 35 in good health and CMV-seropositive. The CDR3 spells CASRGSGTEAFF. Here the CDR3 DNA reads TGTGCCAGTAGGGGGTCGGGAACTGAAGCTTTCTTT. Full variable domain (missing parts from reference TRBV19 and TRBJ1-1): DGGITQSPKYLFRKEGQNVTLSCEQNLNHDAMYWYRQDPGQGLRLIYYSQIVNDFQKGDIAEGYSVSREKKESFPLTVTSAQKNPTAFYLCASRGSGTEAFFGQGTRLTVV.